The TCR beta chain under discussion was sequenced for a study of blood T cell repertoires in COVID-19. Study-level information: The origin of the acute and convalescent COVID-19 samples was the United States, Italy and Spain.

Original methodology: Amplification of reference gene primers was used by the study to estimate nucleated cell counts. Clones were sequenced by immunoSEQ multiplex PCR, and TCRdb holds only the in-frame ones, with some missing. That table is the source of V, J and clone size, and D and trimming were worked out from the DNA. The sample has some 250,000 clones; 70% to 90% are singletons. Germline V CDR1 and CDR2: SGDLS, YYNGEE. V shed 4 bases, J shed 7 bases, and the junction held 9 bases outside the gene matches. The CDR3 covers 16 residues. This TCR was recovered from a human donor in a cohort sampled during active COVID-19. The chain has TRBV9 and TRBJ2-1, with 12 nucleotides matching TRBD2. What was sequenced was peripheral blood. The CDR3 nucleotides are TGTGCCAGCAGCTTATCACTAGCGGGGGGTTTAAATGAGCAGTTCTTC. Its translation: CASSLSLAGGLNEQFF.